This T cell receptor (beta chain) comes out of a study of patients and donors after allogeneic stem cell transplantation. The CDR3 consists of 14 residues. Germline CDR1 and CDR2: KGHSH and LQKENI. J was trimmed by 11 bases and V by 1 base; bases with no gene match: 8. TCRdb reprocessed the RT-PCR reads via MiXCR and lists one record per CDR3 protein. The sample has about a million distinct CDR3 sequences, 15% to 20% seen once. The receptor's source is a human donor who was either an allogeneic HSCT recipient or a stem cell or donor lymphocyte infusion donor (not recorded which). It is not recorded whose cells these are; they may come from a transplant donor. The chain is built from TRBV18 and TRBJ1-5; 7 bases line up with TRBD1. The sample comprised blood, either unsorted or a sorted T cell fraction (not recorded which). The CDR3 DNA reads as TGTGCCAGCTCACCACGGTCGACAGGGACAGCCCAGCATTTT. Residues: CASSPRSTGTAQHF.